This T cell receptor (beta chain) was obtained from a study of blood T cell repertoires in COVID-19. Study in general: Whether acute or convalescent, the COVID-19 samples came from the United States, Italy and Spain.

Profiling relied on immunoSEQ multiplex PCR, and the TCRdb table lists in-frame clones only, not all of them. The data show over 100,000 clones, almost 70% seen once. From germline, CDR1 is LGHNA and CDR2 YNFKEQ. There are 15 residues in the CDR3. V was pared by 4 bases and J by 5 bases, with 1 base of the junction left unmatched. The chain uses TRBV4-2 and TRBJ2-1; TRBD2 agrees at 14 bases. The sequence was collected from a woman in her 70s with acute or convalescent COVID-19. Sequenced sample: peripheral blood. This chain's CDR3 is CASSRGLAGDNEQFF. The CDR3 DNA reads TGTGCCAGCAGCCGGGGACTAGCGGGAGACAATGAGCAGTTCTTC.